Listed below are T cell receptor beta chains from one sample, sequenced in a study of blood T cell repertoires in COVID-19. Method: immunoSEQ multiplex PCR; TCRdb's copy keeps in-frame clones and lacks some. This sample has some 190,000 clones, with about 85% found just once. Sequencing was done on a sample of peripheral blood. These receptors came from a young man with acute or convalescent COVID-19. Both conserved end residues are part of each CDR3. A D gene is named only where the DNA matches it firmly. A clone size is listed for some rows: how often the clone was seen (once, few, many), or a class if it is expanded.

CDR3 DNA	CDR3 protein	clone size	D gene	J gene	V gene
TGTGCCTGGACAGGACAGGCCCGTAACTATGGCTACACCTTC	CAWTGQARNYGYTF	NA	TRBD1	TRBJ1-2	TRBV30
TGTGCCAGCAGTTACCGTCCCGGGACTAGCGGGGAAGAGACCCAGTACTTC	CASSYRPGTSGEETQYF	NA	TRBD2	TRBJ2-5	TRBV27
TGTGCCAGCAGCCAAGACTATACAACTAATGAAAAACTGTTTTTT	CASSQDYTTNEKLFF	once	NA	TRBJ1-4	TRBV3-1/TRBV3-2
TGTGCCAGCAGCTTGTTTGGGACAGGGGACTATGGCTACACCTTC	CASSLFGTGDYGYTF	NA	TRBD1	TRBJ1-2	TRBV5-4
TGTGCCAGCAGCGTAGGACAGGGACGCACAGATACGCAGTATTTT	CASSVGQGRTDTQYF	NA	TRBD1	TRBJ2-3	TRBV9
TGTGCCAGCATGAAGACAGGGGAGGGCAATCAGCCCCAGCATTTT	CASMKTGEGNQPQHF	NA	TRBD1	TRBJ1-5	TRBV2
TGTGCCAGCAGTCTAAGAGGGGGAACTACGGGCTACACCTTC	CASSLRGGTTGYTF	NA	NA	TRBJ1-2	TRBV27
TGTGCCAGCAGCTTGAAGACAGGCAACACTGAAGCTTTCTTT	CASSLKTGNTEAFF	NA	NA	TRBJ1-1	TRBV5-4
TGTGCCAGCAGCCGTGAATCGCGGACTGAAGCTTTCTTT	CASSRESRTEAFF	NA	NA	TRBJ1-1	TRBV7-8
TGCGCCAGCAGCCAAGGCGACAGGGGGGCCTATAGCAATCAGCCCCAGCATTTT	CASSQGDRGAYSNQPQHF	few	TRBD1	TRBJ1-5	TRBV4-1
TGTGCCAGCAGCTTAGCCGGGACTTCGCCAGATACGCAGTATTTT	CASSLAGTSPDTQYF	NA	NA	TRBJ2-3	TRBV7-2
TGTGCCAGTAGCCTCACGGGGGTAGCTAGCGGGACCTACGAGCAGTACTTC	CASSLTGVASGTYEQYF	NA	TRBD2	TRBJ2-7	TRBV19
TGTGCCATCAGGGACAGGCGAGAGACCCAGTACTTC	CAIRDRRETQYF	NA	TRBD1	TRBJ2-5	TRBV10-3
TGTGCCAGCACCCAAAGGGGTGTGGGGAACACCGGGGAGCTGTTTTTT	CASTQRGVGNTGELFF	NA	NA	TRBJ2-2	TRBV5-5
TGTGCCTGGAGTGTTTCAGGGGGAGGAGGCTACACCTTC	CAWSVSGGGGYTF	NA	TRBD1	TRBJ1-2	TRBV30
TGTGCCACCATGACTGGGACAGTTTCGGGTTCACCCCTCCACTTT	CATMTGTVSGSPLHF	NA	TRBD1	TRBJ1-6	TRBV6-5
TGTGCCAGTAGTCCCCGGGACAATGAGCAGTTCTTC	CASSPRDNEQFF	NA	NA	TRBJ2-1	TRBV19
TGTGCCAGCAGCTTACAGAGCGGGGGTCTCTACAATGAGCAGTTCTTC	CASSLQSGGLYNEQFF	NA	TRBD2	TRBJ2-1	TRBV7-6
TGTGCCACCAGTGCATTTTTGGCCGGCACAGATACGCAGTATTTT	CATSAFLAGTDTQYF	NA	NA	TRBJ2-3	TRBV24-1
TGTGCCAGCAGTTCCAGGACAGGGCCCAATTCACCCCTCCACTTT	CASSSRTGPNSPLHF	NA	TRBD1	TRBJ1-6	TRBV28
TGTGCCACCAGCAGAGACATACGGGGGGAAAAACTGTTTTTT	CATSRDIRGEKLFF	NA	NA	TRBJ1-4	TRBV15
TGTGCCAGCAGTGACGGACAGGGAGTCAATCAGCCCCAGCATTTT	CASSDGQGVNQPQHF	NA	TRBD1	TRBJ1-5	TRBV6-1
TGTGCCATCAGTGGAAACAGGGGCGATCAGCCCCAGCATTTT	CAISGNRGDQPQHF	NA	TRBD1	TRBJ1-5	TRBV10-3
TGTGCCAGCAGGCCGGGACAGCCTACATACGAGCAGTACTTC	CASRPGQPTYEQYF	NA	TRBD1	TRBJ2-7	TRBV28
TGTGCCAGCAGTGAAAAGGGGATATATGGCTACACCTTC	CASSEKGIYGYTF	NA	NA	TRBJ1-2	TRBV6-1
TGTGCCTGGACGACCGGGACAGCATACAATGAGCAGTTCTTC	CAWTTGTAYNEQFF	NA	TRBD1	TRBJ2-1	TRBV30
TGTGCCAGCAGCCCGAGGGGACAGGGGAGGGGAGGCTACACCTTC	CASSPRGQGRGGYTF	NA	TRBD1	TRBJ1-2	TRBV6-5
TGTGCCAGCAGCTTAGCCGGGGGAGCGAGCACTGAAGCTTTCTTT	CASSLAGGASTEAFF	NA	NA	TRBJ1-1	TRBV7-8
TGTGCCAGCGTTTACGCCAGGGCGTCTGGAAACACCATATATTTT	CASVYARASGNTIYF	once	NA	TRBJ1-3	TRBV2
TGTGCCAGCAGGGTACTCCAAGAGACCCAGTACTTC	CASRVLQETQYF	once	NA	TRBJ2-5	TRBV2
TGCGCCAGCAGCCAGATGCGTCTAAACTACGAGCAGTACTTC	CASSQMRLNYEQYF	NA	NA	TRBJ2-7	TRBV4-1